This TCR beta chain was documented in a study of T-cell memory formation after mild COVID-19. Broader study findings: CD4/CD8 balance held among clones contracting day 15 to 85, and later expanders leaned CD4+.

The CDR3 length is 15 residues. Germline V gene lookup returns CDR1 SGHRS and CDR2 YFSETQ. V lost 4 bases, J lost 8 bases, and 19 bases lay in between. This clonotype has only a few counts. The antigen is not known. TCRdb redid the calling of the 5' RACE reads with MiXCR, one entry per CDR3 protein. The table has about 290,000 distinct CDR3 sequences, roughly 15% seen once. The sequencing input was PBMCs or a T cell subset sorted from them (not recorded which). The receptor comes from a man younger than 35 who had mild COVID-19 (a few samples of this study predate the infection). Cell type and time point are not known. V gene TRBV5-1 combines with J gene TRBJ1-3; D remains unclear. The CDR3 coding sequence is TGCGCCAGCAGCCCCCCCGACCCGGCCGGCTACACCATATATTTT. Protein product: CASSPPDPAGYTIYF.